This T cell receptor beta chain stems from a study of cytomegalovirus exposure and HLA in healthy donors. Use of 60 Vbeta and 13 Jbeta primers characterized the PCR. The assay was immunoSEQ multiplex PCR, and TCRdb's table has in-frame clones only and misses some. The table has roughly 77,000 clones, roughly a tenth seen once. Study-level points and caveats: As a later analysis revealed, most CMV-associated TCR beta chains appeared HLA-restricted. A later analysis reportedly found fewer N-insertions in an Asian-associated ancestry cluster than the roughly 680-donor mean. The study put 150 or so TCR beta chains on its list as cytomegalovirus-associated. A later look showed TCR association rates differing by HLA locus, highest for DRB1 and lowest for HLA-C.

The germline gives CDR1 SGHVS, CDR2 FQNEAQ. This CDR3 has 17 residues. Trimming cost V 1 base and J 0 bases; bases outside gene matches: 3. This clone was counted a few times. The antigen remains unidentified. Sequencing was carried out using PBMCs. The rearrangement uses TRBV7-8 and TRBJ2-7, with 13 bases matching TRBD2. The receptor's source is a man aged 55 to 70 in good health and CMV-seropositive. The CDR3 DNA reads TGTGCCAGCAGCTTAGGGACTAGCGGGAGAGTCTCCTACGAGCAGTACTTC. Amino acid sequence: CASSLGTSGRVSYEQYF. The full variable domain, in which reference TRBV7-8 and TRBJ2-7 provide the parts outside the CDR3, is GAGVSQSPRYKVAKRGQDVALRCDPISGHVSLFWYQQALGQGPEFLTYFQNEAQLDKSGLPSDRFFAERPEGSVSTLKIQRTQQEDSAVYLCASSLGTSGRVSYEQYFGPGTRLTVT.